These 30 T cell receptor beta chains originate from one sample sequenced in a study of cytomegalovirus exposure and HLA in healthy donors. The primer mix had 60 Vbeta and 13 Jbeta primers. TCRdb's table, derived via immunoSEQ multiplex PCR, lists solely in-frame clones and lacks some. The table shows about 140,000 clones, with around 82% occurring only once. Sequenced: PBMCs. The receptors stem from a woman younger than 30 in good health and CMV-seropositive.

A remark on this clone: The same CDR3 is also encoded by other DNA sequences in this sample. The chain couples TRBV5-1 to TRBJ1-2; D might be TRBD1 (5 bases). In germline, CDR1 is SGHRS, CDR2 YFSETQ. V lost 5 bases to trimming and J lost 1 base, with 12 bases between them. CDR3 length: 14 residues. The CDR3 protein is CASSLAGNNYGYTF. In DNA form, the CDR3 reads TGCGCCAGCAGTCTGGCAGGGAATAACTATGGCTACACCTTC.

The genes are TRBV2 and TRBJ2-3, with D tentatively TRBD2 (7 bases). The CDR3 contains 15 residues. V gave up 4 bases and J gave up 4 bases, with 15 bases separating them. Germline-derived CDR1 and CDR2 are SNHLY and FYNNEI. This CDR3 reads CASSGGGGLADTQYF. The CDR3 coding sequence is TGTGCCAGCAGTGGGGGAGGGGGACTGGCAGATACGCAGTATTTT.

This chain joins TRBV11-2 and TRBJ2-7; possibly TRBD1 for D (6 bases). V was cut by 0 bases and J by 2 bases, with 14 bases left in between. CDR1 and CDR2 (germline): SGHAT, FQNNGV. The CDR3 loop spans 16 amino acids. CDR3 sequence: CASSLDWGQTAYEQYF. CDR3 DNA: TGTGCCAGCAGCTTAGATTGGGGGCAGACCGCCTACGAGCAGTACTTC.

This clone was counted between two and nine times. The rearrangement uses TRBV2 and TRBJ1-2; D might be TRBD1 (6 bases). The CDR3 totals 16 residues. Trimming took off 7 bases at V and 0 bases at J, with 18 bases between the two ends. Germline V gene data show CDR1 as SNHLY and CDR2 as FYNNEI. CDR3 DNA sequence: TGTGCCAGCAAGAAAGGACAGACTCCAGCTAACTATGGCTACACCTTC. Its protein product is CASKKGQTPANYGYTF.

This clone was counted once. V is TRBV10-3 and J is TRBJ2-7, with unresolved D. Germline V gives CDR1 ENHRY, CDR2 SYGVKD. V was cut by 3 bases and J by 3 bases, with 6 bases left in between. The length of the CDR3 is 12 residues. This chain's CDR3 is CAISDTFYEQYF. CDR3 DNA sequence: TGTGCCATCAGTGACACTTTCTACGAGCAGTACTTC.

This chain links TRBV28 with TRBJ1-3, with TRBD1 matching over 9 bases. Germline CDR1 MDHEN, CDR2 SYDVKM. V dropped 2 bases and J dropped 0; count of bases not matched to a gene: 5. This CDR3 has 17 residues. This CDR3 reads CASSLMGQGPSGNTIYF. For the CDR3, the DNA is TGTGCCAGCAGTTTAATGGGACAGGGTCCCTCTGGAAACACCATATATTTT.

The chain carries TRBV7-9 and TRBJ1-1; 9 positions agree with TRBD1. The CDR3 sequence is 16 residues long. V was pared by 5 bases and J by 1 base, with 8 bases of the junction left unmatched. Germline lookup yields CDR1 SEHNR and CDR2 FQNEAQ (reference sequence). CDR3 sequence reads: CASSPRQGEGNTEAFF. CDR3 sequence (DNA): TGTGCCAGCAGCCCACGACAGGGGGAAGGGAACACTGAAGCTTTCTTT.

The gene calls are TRBV9 and TRBJ1-5, with TRBD1 identical over 7 bases. Germline V CDR1 and CDR2: SGDLS, YYNGEE. The CDR3 spans 15 residues. The J segment lost 4 bases and the V segment lost 4 bases, leaving 8 bases of the junction unmatched. The CDR3 here is CASSPGDRRNQPQHF. In DNA form, the CDR3 reads TGTGCCAGCAGCCCCGGGGACAGAAGAAATCAGCCCCAGCATTTT. The entire variable domain, with the rest obtained from reference TRBV9 and TRBJ1-5, is as follows: DSGVTQTPKHLITATGQRVTLRCSPRSGDLSVYWYQQSLDQGLQFLIQYYNGEERAKGNILERFSAQQFPDLHSELNLSSLELGDSALYFCASSPGDRRNQPQHFGDGTRLSIL.

The rearrangement links TRBV9 to TRBJ1-1; D unresolved. Trimming took 0 bases from V and 3 from J, leaving 9 bases between them. From germline, CDR1 is SGDLS and CDR2 YYNGEE. The CDR3 covers 14 residues. CDR3 region: CASSVEEVYTEAFF. In nucleotides, the CDR3 is TGTGCCAGCAGCGTAGAAGAGGTGTACACTGAAGCTTTCTTT.

The gene calls are TRBV7-8 and TRBJ2-3; tentative D call: TRBD2 (6 bases). Trimming left V 1 base short and J 5 bases short, with 19 bases between. Looked up from germline, CDR1 is SGHVS and CDR2 is FQNEAQ. The CDR3 length is 17 residues. The CDR3 DNA reads as TGTGCCAGCAGCTTAGGACGGTCTAGCGCAACTATAGATACGCAGTATTTT. Amino acid sequence: CASSLGRSSATIDTQYF. The full variable domain, rest sourced from reference TRBV7-8 and TRBJ2-3, is GAGVSQSPRYKVAKRGQDVALRCDPISGHVSLFWYQQALGQGPEFLTYFQNEAQLDKSGLPSDRFFAERPEGSVSTLKIQRTQQEDSAVYLCASSLGRSSATIDTQYFGPGTRLTVL.

Ten or more counts support this clone. The J gene is TRBJ1-6, the V gene TRBV7-9; perhaps TRBD1 as D (6 bases). Trimming stripped 5 bases from V and 3 bases from J, with 17 bases between. CDR1 SEHNR and CDR2 FQNEAQ come from the germline V gene (reference sequence). The CDR3 sequence is 17 residues long. CDR3: CASSEPGGDFYNSPLHF. The CDR3 region has the DNA TGTGCCAGCAGCGAACCTGGGGGCGATTTCTATAATTCACCCCTCCACTTT.

This chain links TRBV28 with TRBJ1-2, with 8 bases matching TRBD1. The CDR3 loop spans 15 amino acids. Germline-derived CDR1 and CDR2 are MDHEN and SYDVKM. V was clipped by 2 bases and J by 0 bases; unmatched bases: 2. The CDR3 sequence: CASSLTGGPNYGYTF. CDR3 coding DNA: TGTGCCAGCAGTTTAACAGGGGGTCCTAACTATGGCTACACCTTC.

This clone was seen just once. This chain links TRBV6-6 with TRBJ2-2; TRBD1 is a possible D gene (5 bases). V shed 7 bases and J shed 1 base, with 10 bases lying between them. From germline, CDR1 is MNHNY and CDR2 SVGAGI (reference sequence). The CDR3 runs 14 residues. The CDR3: CASTGHENTGELFF. Here the CDR3 DNA reads TGTGCCAGCACCGGACACGAGAACACCGGGGAGCTGTTTTTT.

The chain's CDR3 is CASSLRDSGSYEQYF. In DNA, the CDR3 is TGTGCCAGCAGCTTACGGGACTCCGGCTCCTACGAGCAGTACTTC. This chain connects TRBV7-2 to TRBJ2-7; D may be TRBD2 (6 bases). V was trimmed by 2 bases and J by 0 bases, leaving 11 bases between them. The CDR3 spans 15 residues. Germline CDR1 and CDR2: SGHTA and FQGNSA.

The chain couples TRBV7-2 to TRBJ2-1; 9 nucleotides align to TRBD2. The CDR3 is 18 residues long. The trim removed 2 bases at V and 5 bases at J, leaving 13 bases unmatched. Germline loops: CDR1 SGHTA, CDR2 FQGNSA. CDR3 protein: CASSLSWTGTSNDNEQFF. In DNA form, the CDR3 reads TGTGCCAGCAGCTTATCATGGACGGGGACTAGCAACGACAATGAGCAGTTCTTC. The whole variable domain, filled in from reference TRBV7-2 and TRBJ2-1, reads GAGVSQSPSNKVTEKGKDVELRCDPISGHTALYWYRQSLGQGLEFLIYFQGNSAPDKSGLPSDRFSAERTGGSVSTLTIQRTQQEDSAVYLCASSLSWTGTSNDNEQFFGPGTRLTVL.

The chain has TRBV15 and TRBJ1-5; 11 nucleotides match TRBD1. V was pared by 1 base and J by 2 bases, with 1 base of the junction left unmatched. The CDR3 covers 16 residues. Germline V CDR1 and CDR2: LNHNV, YYDKDF (reference sequence). The CDR3 protein is CATSRGDRGGNQPQHF. As DNA, the CDR3 is TGTGCCACCAGCAGAGGGGACAGGGGGGGCAATCAGCCCCAGCATTTT.

CDR3 nucleotides: TGCGCCAGCAGCCAAGATCCCACAGCTATCTATGGCTACACCTTC. Its translation is CASSQDPTAIYGYTF. The rearrangement joins TRBV4-1 to TRBJ1-2, with D unclear. The CDR3 has 15 amino acids. Germline V gene sequence: CDR1 MGHRA, CDR2 YSYEKL. The V end lost 0 bases, the J end lost 4 bases, and 12 bases lay between the germline ends.

V gene TRBV5-1 combines with J gene TRBJ1-1, with 9 bases matching TRBD1. CDR1 SGHRS and CDR2 YFSETQ come from the germline V gene. J lost 7 bases, V lost 4 bases, and 8 bases had no gene match. The CDR3 spans 14 residues. CDR3 protein: CASSPGQGGSEAFF. The CDR3 nucleotides are TGCGCCAGCAGCCCGGGACAGGGAGGGAGTGAAGCTTTCTTT.

The table lists this clone with a count of one. This rearrangement joins TRBV5-8 to TRBJ2-3; perhaps TRBD2 as D (6 bases). Trimming pared 3 bases from V and 4 bases from J, leaving 9 bases between. Germline CDR1 SGHTS, CDR2 YDEGEE. The CDR3 spans 13 residues. CDR3 sequence: CASSSVAADTQYF. For the CDR3, the DNA is TGTGCCAGCAGCTCAGTAGCGGCAGATACGCAGTATTTT.

The chain recombines TRBV14 with TRBJ1-4; 7 bases fit TRBD1. Trimming removed 1 base from V and 4 bases from J; junction bases left unmatched: 3. From germline, CDR1 is SGHDN and CDR2 FVKESK. The CDR3 runs 15 residues. The CDR3 coding sequence is TGTGCCAGCAGCCAAGGGGACAGTGTTAATGAAAAACTGTTTTTT. Amino acids: CASSQGDSVNEKLFF. Filled out from reference TRBV14 and TRBJ1-4, the complete variable domain reads EAGVTQFPSHSVIEKGQTVTLRCDPISGHDNLYWYRRVMGKEIKFLLHFVKESKQDESGMPNNRFLAERTGGTYSTLKVQPAELEDSGVYFCASSQGDSVNEKLFFGSGTQLSVL.

V is TRBV5-1 and J is TRBJ2-7; D remains ambiguous. This CDR3 is 12 amino acids long. V was cut by 5 bases and J by 3 bases, with 9 bases left in between. CDR1 and CDR2 from the germline V gene are SGHRS and YFSETQ. The CDR3 loop reads CASRAEIYEQYF. The CDR3 DNA follows: TGCGCCAGCAGGGCGGAGATCTACGAGCAGTACTTC.

This clone has more than one count but fewer than ten. The gene calls are TRBV6-1 and TRBJ1-2, with 8 bases matching TRBD1. Per the germline V gene, CDR1 is MNHNS and CDR2 is SASEGT. After removal of 4 bases from V and 7 bases from J, the junction contained 8 bases not matched to a gene. The CDR3 runs 14 residues. The CDR3 region is CASSGTGLIGGYTF. In DNA, the CDR3 is TGTGCCAGCAGTGGGACAGGGCTGATAGGTGGCTACACCTTC.

This clone showed up just once. As DNA, the CDR3 is TGTGCCAGCAGCCTCCCGGGACAGGGGACCTTTAGCAATCAGCCCCAGCATTTT. This sequence encodes CASSLPGQGTFSNQPQHF. J is TRBJ1-5 and V is TRBV28; 10 bases fit TRBD1. There are 18 residues in the CDR3. Trimming took 6 bases from V and 0 from J; bases not matched to a gene: 11. Germline V CDR1 and CDR2: MDHEN, SYDVKM.

V usage is TRBV14 and J usage is TRBJ2-6; no reliable D call. This CDR3 has 14 residues. V was pared by 1 base and J by 1 base, with 2 bases between. From germline, CDR1 is SGHDN and CDR2 FVKESK. The CDR3 reads CASSQVSGANVLTF. In nucleotides, the CDR3 is TGTGCCAGCAGCCAAGTATCTGGGGCCAACGTCCTGACTTTC. The full variable domain, its missing parts supplied by reference TRBV14 and TRBJ2-6, is EAGVTQFPSHSVIEKGQTVTLRCDPISGHDNLYWYRRVMGKEIKFLLHFVKESKQDESGMPNNRFLAERTGGTYSTLKVQPAELEDSGVYFCASSQVSGANVLTFGAGSRLTVL.

The rearrangement joins TRBV11-3 to TRBJ2-1; a weak D match, TRBD1 (5 bases). Germline V CDR1 and CDR2: SGHNT, YENEEA. Trimming pared 5 bases from V and 7 bases from J, leaving 12 bases between. This CDR3 contains 13 residues. The CDR3: CASSTGRANEQFF. Here the CDR3 DNA reads TGTGCCAGCAGCACCGGCAGGGCAAATGAGCAGTTCTTC.

The table lists this clone with a count of one. This chain uses TRBV18 with TRBJ1-2; 7 nucleotides match TRBD1. There are 16 residues in the CDR3. The germline gives CDR1 KGHSH, CDR2 LQKENI. Losses at the gene ends were 3 bases for V and 0 bases for J; bases not matched to a gene: 7. CDR3 sequence reads: CASSPSRGRANYGYTF. CDR3 DNA sequence: TGTGCCAGCTCACCTTCAAGGGGGCGAGCTAACTATGGCTACACCTTC.

The table lists this clone with a count of one. V usage is TRBV6-8 and J usage is TRBJ1-1; D not certain. The germline CDR1 and CDR2 sequences are MNHGY and SAAAGT. Trimming stripped 10 bases from V and 6 bases from J, with 12 bases between. CDR3 length equals 11 residues. The CDR3, as DNA: TGTGCCACCCTTAGAGGGTCTGAAGCTTTCTTT. Residues: CATLRGSEAFF.

This clone came up once. The chain carries TRBV7-2 and TRBJ1-2, with 11 positions matching TRBD1. The junction had 2 bases not matched to a gene; V was cut back by 6 bases and J by 5 bases. The CDR3 spans 13 residues. Germline V gives CDR1 SGHTA, CDR2 FQGNSA. The CDR3 bases are TGTGCCAGCAGAGGGACAGGGGGTTATGGCTACACCTTC. Translating it yields CASRGTGGYGYTF. Supplemented by reference TRBV7-2 and TRBJ1-2, the full variable domain reads GAGVSQSPSNKVTEKGKDVELRCDPISGHTALYWYRQSLGQGLEFLIYFQGNSAPDKSGLPSDRFSAERTGGSVSTLTIQRTQQEDSAVYLCASRGTGGYGYTFGSGTRLTVV.

The gene calls are TRBV19 and TRBJ1-1; 9 bases align to TRBD1. This CDR3 has 12 amino acids. The germline gives CDR1 LNHDA, CDR2 SQIVND (reference sequence). Trimming at V came to 5 bases and at J to 9 bases, leaving 4 bases not matched to a gene. Here the CDR3 reads CASSLGTGKAFF. CDR3 DNA: TGTGCCAGTAGTCTCGGGACAGGGAAAGCTTTCTTT.

This clone was counted only a few times. The J gene is TRBJ2-5, the V gene TRBV7-2; D call uncertain. V was cut by 2 bases and J by 5 bases, with 9 bases left in between. The CDR3 spans 13 residues. Germline CDR1 and CDR2: SGHTA and FQGNSA. CDR3 region: CASSLLNGETQYF. DNA of the CDR3: TGTGCCAGCAGCTTACTGAACGGGGAGACCCAGTACTTC.